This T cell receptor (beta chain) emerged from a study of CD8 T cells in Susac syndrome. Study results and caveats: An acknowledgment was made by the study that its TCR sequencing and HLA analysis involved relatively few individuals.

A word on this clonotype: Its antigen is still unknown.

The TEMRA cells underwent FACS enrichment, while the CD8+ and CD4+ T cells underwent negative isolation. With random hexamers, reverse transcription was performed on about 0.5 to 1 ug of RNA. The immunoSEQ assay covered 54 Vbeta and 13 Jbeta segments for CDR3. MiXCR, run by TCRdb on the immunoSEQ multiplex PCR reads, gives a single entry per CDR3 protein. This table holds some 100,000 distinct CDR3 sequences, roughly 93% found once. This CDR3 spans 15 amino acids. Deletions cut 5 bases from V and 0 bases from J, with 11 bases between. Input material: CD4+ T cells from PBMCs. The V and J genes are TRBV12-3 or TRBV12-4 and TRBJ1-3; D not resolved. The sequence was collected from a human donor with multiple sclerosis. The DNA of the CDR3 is TGTGCCAGCAGTACACAGATTTACTCTGGAAACACCATATATTTT. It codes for CASSTQIYSGNTIYF.